Shown below are 15 T cell receptor beta chains from a single sample sequenced in a study of T cells in Graves' hyperthyroidism and ophthalmopathy. Template material for amplifying TCR beta CDR3 regions consisted of RNA transcripts. TCR CDR3 regions were first amplified by RT-PCR with HTBI primers. One entry per CDR3 protein results from TCRdb running MiXCR on the multiplex PCR reads. Of approximately 330,000 distinct CDR3 sequences listed, roughly an eighth are singletons. The specimen was blood. The receptors were sampled from a middle-aged woman with Graves' ophthalmopathy.

There are many counts of this clonotype. The genes are TRBV11-2 and TRBJ1-2; tentatively, D is TRBD1 (5 bases). The V and J ends lost 4 bases and 4 bases respectively, with 13 bases between them. The CDR3 contains 14 residues. Germline values: CDR1 SGHAT, CDR2 FQNNGV. This chain's CDR3 is CASSSPGGSYGYTF. For the CDR3, the DNA is TGTGCCAGCAGCTCCCCTGGGGGGTCCTATGGCTACACCTTC. Based on the CDR3 plus reference TRBV11-2 and TRBJ1-2, the full variable domain is EAGVAQSPRYKIIEKRQSVAFWCNPISGHATLYWYQQILGQGPKLLIQFQNNGVVDDSQLPKDRFSAERLKGVDSTLKIQPAKLEDSAVYLCASSSPGGSYGYTFGSGTRLTVV.

At least ten counts were recorded for this clonotype. The chain links TRBV4-1 to TRBJ1-1, with TRBD1 identical over 7 bases. The V gene end was trimmed by 4 bases and the J gene end by 3 bases; junction bases not matched to a gene: 8. This CDR3 has 15 residues. Germline CDR1 reads MGHRA; CDR2 reads YSYEKL. The CDR3 is CASSRHNRGHTEAFF. CDR3 DNA sequence: TGCGCCAGCAGCCGACACAACAGGGGTCACACTGAAGCTTTCTTT.

This clonotype has at least ten counts. V and J are TRBV10-3 and TRBJ2-1; D call uncertain. Germline CDR1 ENHRY, CDR2 SYGVKD. The CDR3 spans 14 residues. The V end was cut by 10 bases, the J end by 0 bases, with 13 bases between. The CDR3 bases are TGTGCCACCCAGACCGACCCCTCCTACAATGAGCAGTTCTTC. Protein: CATQTDPSYNEQFF.

This clonotype was found a few times. This chain connects TRBV29-1 to TRBJ2-3; D gene unclear. V dropped 3 bases and J dropped 8 bases, with 9 bases sitting between them. Germline V CDR1 and CDR2: SQVTM, ANQGSEA. This CDR3 contains 11 residues. The chain's CDR3 is CSVENWGTQYF. In DNA, the CDR3 is TGCAGCGTTGAGAACTGGGGTACGCAGTATTTT.

There are many counts of this clonotype. This chain's CDR3 is CASSLLADYEQYF. In DNA, the CDR3 is TGTGCCAGCAGCTTACTAGCGGACTACGAGCAGTACTTC. This rearrangement joins TRBV7-9 to TRBJ2-7; the match to TRBD2 covers 7 bases. The length of the CDR3 is 13 residues. Germline loops: CDR1 SEHNR, CDR2 FQNEAQ (reference sequence). The V and J ends lost 2 bases and 3 bases, in that order; junction bases with no gene match: 1. Based on the CDR3 plus reference TRBV7-9 and TRBJ2-7, the full variable domain is DTGVSQNPRHKITKRGQNVTFRCDPISEHNRLYWYRQTLGQGPEFLTYFQNEAQLEKSRLLSDRFSAERPKGSFSTLEIQRTEQGDSAMYLCASSLLADYEQYFGPGTRLTVT.

The table lists this clonotype with many counts. The J gene is TRBJ1-2, the V gene TRBV27, with 9 bases that match TRBD1. Germline V lookup: CDR1 MNHEY, CDR2 SMNVEV (reference sequence). The CDR3 totals 14 residues. Trimming removed 2 bases from V and 4 bases from J; junction bases left unmatched: 2. The CDR3 sequence: CASSLRQGVYGYTF. The CDR3 DNA reads as TGTGCCAGCAGTTTAAGACAGGGGGTCTATGGCTACACCTTC.

The sample holds many counts of this clonotype. The chain carries TRBV11-2 and TRBJ2-5, with 7 nucleotides matching TRBD1. Germline CDR1 SGHAT, CDR2 FQNNGV. V dropped 5 bases and J dropped 0; count of bases not matched to a gene: 6. This CDR3 is built from 15 residues. CDR3 bases: TGTGCCAGCAGCCCGACACAGGGGAACCAAGAGACCCAGTACTTC. It yields the protein CASSPTQGNQETQYF.

This clonotype came up many times. The chain's CDR3 is CSARSRNTGELFF. The CDR3 nucleotides are TGCAGTGCTAGATCCAGGAACACCGGGGAGCTGTTTTTT. V is TRBV20-1 and J is TRBJ2-2, with D uncertain. Germline CDR1 reads DFQATT; CDR2 reads SNEGSKA (reference sequence). V lost 2 bases and J 1 base, leaving 5 bases between the germline ends. The CDR3 is 13 amino acids.

Many counts were recorded for this clonotype. The genes are TRBV20-1 and TRBJ2-1, with D unclear. Germline-derived CDR1 and CDR2 are DFQATT and SNEGSKA (reference sequence). V lost 2 bases and J lost 2, with 16 bases in between. The CDR3 has 16 residues. The CDR3 region has the DNA TGCAGTGCTAGAATCGACCCGAGTGGAACCTACAATGAGCAGTTCTTC. As protein: CSARIDPSGTYNEQFF.

The gene calls are TRBV3-1 and TRBJ2-2; no definite D call. Germline CDR1 LGHDT, CDR2 YNNKEL (reference sequence). This CDR3 is built from 13 residues. Trimming left V 3 bases short and J 13 bases short, with 15 bases between. CDR3 residues: CASSQNQEVRLFF. The CDR3 nucleotides are TGTGCCAGCAGCCAGAACCAGGAAGTCCGGCTGTTTTTT.

The genes are TRBV30 and TRBJ1-5; 7 bases agree with TRBD1. This CDR3 region has 13 residues. CDR1 and CDR2 (germline): GTSNPN, SVGIG (reference sequence). The V segment lost 2 bases and the J segment 9 bases; nucleotides outside the gene matches: 7. CDR3 bases: TGTGCCTGGAGTAACAGGGGCAGTCGGCCCCAGCATTTT. Amino acids: CAWSNRGSRPQHF.

This clonotype was observed a handful of times. The genes are TRBV6-2 or TRBV6-3 and TRBJ2-5; possibly TRBD2 for D (6 bases). Germline CDR1 and CDR2: MNHEY and SVGEGT. V dropped 8 bases and J dropped 2 bases, with 12 bases sitting between them. This CDR3 is 13 amino acids long. CDR3 sequence (DNA): TGTGCCAGCGGGGGGAGATGGCAAGAGACCCAGTACTTC. Amino acids: CASGGRWQETQYF.

This clonotype was picked up a small number of times. Just one base apart from a much larger clone, this may be a read error. The chain joins TRBV6-1 to TRBJ2-7; no clear D gene. Trimming pared 11 bases from V and 5 bases from J, leaving 22 bases between. This CDR3 comprises 14 residues. Germline assignment: CDR1 MNHNS and CDR2 SASEGT. In DNA, the CDR3 is TGTGCCGGCAATCCTATACGTGACCAGGACGAGCAGTACTTC. Protein: CAGNPIRDQDEQYF.

The chain combines TRBV6-1 with TRBJ1-1; 7 bases align to TRBD1. The CDR3 spans 12 residues. V was clipped by 8 bases and J by 4 bases; unmatched bases: 4. Germline loops: CDR1 MNHNS, CDR2 SASEGT. CDR3 region: CASAEGATEAFF. CDR3 coding DNA: TGTGCCAGCGCTGAGGGGGCCACTGAAGCTTTCTTT.

This clonotype was observed at least ten times. The chain links TRBV6-1 to TRBJ2-3; TRBD2 aligns across 8 bases. The germline V gene encodes CDR1 MNHNS and CDR2 SASEGT. With V trimmed by 6 bases and J by 2 bases, 4 bases remained unmatched. The CDR3 has 14 residues. The CDR3 sequence is CASSTSGHTDTQYF. DNA for the CDR3: TGTGCCAGCAGCACTAGCGGCCACACAGATACGCAGTATTTT.